The T cell receptor (beta chain) under discussion was sequenced for a study of blood T cells in healthy people across ages. The CDR3 covers 14 residues. V trimming: 2 bases; J trimming: 3 bases; junction bases outside the gene matches: 0. Germline CDR1 is DFQATT and CDR2 is SNEGSKA (reference sequence). Each individual donor underwent a draw of approximately 9.8 milliliters of peripheral blood. Sample-barcoded 5' priming and a J-beta primer mix drove a second PCR of 7 to 11 cycles. There were at least 2.5 million CDR3-containing paired-end reads obtained from each sample. From the 5' RACE reads, TCRdb called clonotypes with MiXCR, one entry per CDR3 protein. The sample contains some 900,000 distinct CDR3 sequences, roughly 43% of which appear only once. Comment on this clonotype: Antigen unknown.

Overall study findings and caveats: The unknown donor CMV status may have confounded expanded clonotype changes. With unsorted PBMCs, a conclusive comparison of naive versus antigen-experienced cells was not possible.

This rearrangement joins TRBV20-1 to TRBJ2-2, with TRBD2 matching 10 bases. The clonotype was recovered from a young man in good health. The sequencing input was blood. CDR3 in DNA: TGCAGTGCTAGACTAGCGGGAGACACCGGGGAGCTGTTTTTT. Amino acids: CSARLAGDTGELFF.